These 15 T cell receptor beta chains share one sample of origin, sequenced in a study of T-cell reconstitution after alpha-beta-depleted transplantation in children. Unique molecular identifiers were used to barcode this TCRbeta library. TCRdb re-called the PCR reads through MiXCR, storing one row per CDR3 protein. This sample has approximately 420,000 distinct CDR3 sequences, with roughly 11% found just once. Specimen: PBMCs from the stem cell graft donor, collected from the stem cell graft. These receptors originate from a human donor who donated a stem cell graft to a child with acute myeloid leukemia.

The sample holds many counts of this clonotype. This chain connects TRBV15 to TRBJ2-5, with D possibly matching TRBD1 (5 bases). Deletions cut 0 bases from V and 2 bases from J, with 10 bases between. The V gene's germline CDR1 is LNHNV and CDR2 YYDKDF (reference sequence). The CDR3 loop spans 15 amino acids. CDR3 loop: CATSRDGAEQETQYF. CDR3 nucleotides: TGTGCCACCAGCAGAGATGGGGCGGAACAAGAGACCCAGTACTTC.

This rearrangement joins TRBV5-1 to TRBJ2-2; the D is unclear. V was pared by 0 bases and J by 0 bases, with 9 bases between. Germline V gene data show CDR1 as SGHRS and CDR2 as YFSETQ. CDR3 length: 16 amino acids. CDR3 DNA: TGCGCCAGCAGCTTGGACAGCCCAGCGAACACCGGGGAGCTGTTTTTT. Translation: CASSLDSPANTGELFF.

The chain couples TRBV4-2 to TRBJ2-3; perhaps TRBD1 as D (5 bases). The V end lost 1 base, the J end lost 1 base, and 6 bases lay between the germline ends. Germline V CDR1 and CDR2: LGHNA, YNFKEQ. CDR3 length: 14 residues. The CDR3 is CASSQVQGTDTQYF. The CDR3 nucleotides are TGTGCCAGCAGCCAAGTACAGGGCACAGATACGCAGTATTTT.

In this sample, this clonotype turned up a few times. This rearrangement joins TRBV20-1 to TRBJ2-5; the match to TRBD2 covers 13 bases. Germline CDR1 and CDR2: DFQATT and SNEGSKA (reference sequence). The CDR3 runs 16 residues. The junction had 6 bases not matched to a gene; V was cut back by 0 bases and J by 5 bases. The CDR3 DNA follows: TGCAGTGCTAGAGATCAACTAGCGGGGGGGCGGGAGACCCAGTACTTC. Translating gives CSARDQLAGGRETQYF.

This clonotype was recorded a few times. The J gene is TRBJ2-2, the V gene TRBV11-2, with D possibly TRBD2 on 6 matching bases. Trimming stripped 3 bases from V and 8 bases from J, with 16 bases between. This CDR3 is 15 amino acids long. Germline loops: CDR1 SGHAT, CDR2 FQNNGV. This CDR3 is CASSFGGARAGELFF. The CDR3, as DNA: TGTGCCAGCAGCTTCGGCGGGGCCCGGGCAGGGGAGCTGTTTTTT.

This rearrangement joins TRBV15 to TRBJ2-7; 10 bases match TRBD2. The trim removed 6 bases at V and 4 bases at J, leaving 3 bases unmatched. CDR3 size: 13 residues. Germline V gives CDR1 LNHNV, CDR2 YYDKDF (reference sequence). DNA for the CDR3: TGTGCCACCAGGGCTAGCGGGAGTTACGAGCAGTACTTC. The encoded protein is CATRASGSYEQYF. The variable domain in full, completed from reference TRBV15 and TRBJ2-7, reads DAMVIQNPRYQVTQFGKPVTLSCSQTLNHNVMYWYQQKSSQAPKLLFHYYDKDFNNEADTPDNFQSRRPNTSFCFLDIRSPGLGDTAMYLCATRASGSYEQYFGPGTRLTVT.

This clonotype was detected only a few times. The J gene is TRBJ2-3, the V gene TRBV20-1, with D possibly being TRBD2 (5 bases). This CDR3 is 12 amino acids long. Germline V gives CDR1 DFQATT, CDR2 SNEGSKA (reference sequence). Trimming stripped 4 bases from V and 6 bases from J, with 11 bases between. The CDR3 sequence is CSATDYSDTQYF. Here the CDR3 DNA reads TGCAGTGCTACCGACTATTCCGATACGCAGTATTTT.

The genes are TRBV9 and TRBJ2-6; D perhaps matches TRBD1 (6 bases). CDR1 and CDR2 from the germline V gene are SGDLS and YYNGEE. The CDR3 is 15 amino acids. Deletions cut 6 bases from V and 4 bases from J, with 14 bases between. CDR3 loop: CASNRDNSGANVLTF. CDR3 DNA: TGTGCCAGCAACAGGGATAATTCGGGGGCCAACGTCCTGACTTTC.

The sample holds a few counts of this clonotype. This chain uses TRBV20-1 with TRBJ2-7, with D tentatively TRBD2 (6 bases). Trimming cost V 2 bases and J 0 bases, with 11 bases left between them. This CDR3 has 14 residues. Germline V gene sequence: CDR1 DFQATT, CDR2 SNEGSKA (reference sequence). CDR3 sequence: CSARRGTNSYEQYF. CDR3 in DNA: TGCAGTGCTAGACGGGGGACCAACTCCTACGAGCAGTACTTC.

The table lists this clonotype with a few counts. DNA of the CDR3: TGTGCCAGCAGCATGCGGGAGACTACCTACAATGAGCAGTTCTTC. It yields the protein CASSMRETTYNEQFF. V gene TRBV11-1 combines with J gene TRBJ2-1, with 7 bases matching TRBD2. CDR1 and CDR2 from the germline V gene are SGHAT and FQDESV (reference sequence). The CDR3 is 15 amino acids. Germline trimming cut 5 bases from V and 2 bases from J; bases unmatched to any gene: 6.

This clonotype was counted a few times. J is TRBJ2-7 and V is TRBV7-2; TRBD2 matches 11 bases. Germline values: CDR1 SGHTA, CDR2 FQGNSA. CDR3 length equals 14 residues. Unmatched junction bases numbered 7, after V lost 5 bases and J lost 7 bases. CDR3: CASSEVAGGLEQYF. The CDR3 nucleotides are TGTGCCAGCAGCGAGGTAGCGGGAGGGCTAGAGCAGTACTTC.

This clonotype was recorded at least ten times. The CDR3 DNA is TGTGCCAGCAGTTACTCGGGACTAGGATACAATGAGCAGTTCTTC. This sequence encodes CASSYSGLGYNEQFF. This rearrangement joins TRBV6-5 to TRBJ2-1; TRBD2 matches 8 bases. The CDR3 runs to 15 residues. Germline CDR1 MNHEY, CDR2 SVGAGI. The V and J ends lost 0 bases and 4 bases, in that order; junction bases with no gene match: 2.

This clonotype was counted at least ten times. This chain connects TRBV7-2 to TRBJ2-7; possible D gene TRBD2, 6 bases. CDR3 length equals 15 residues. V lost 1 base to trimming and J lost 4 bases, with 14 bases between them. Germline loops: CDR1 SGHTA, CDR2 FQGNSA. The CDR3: CASSLVRGLAYEQYF. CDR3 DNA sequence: TGTGCCAGCAGCTTAGTACGGGGGTTGGCTTACGAGCAGTACTTC.

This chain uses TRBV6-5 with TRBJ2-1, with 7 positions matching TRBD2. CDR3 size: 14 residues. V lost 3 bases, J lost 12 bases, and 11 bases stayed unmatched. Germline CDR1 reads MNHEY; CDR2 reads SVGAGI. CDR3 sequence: CASSYGGGSGGQFF. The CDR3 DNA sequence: TGTGCCAGCAGTTATGGGGGGGGGTCGGGTGGGCAGTTCTTC.

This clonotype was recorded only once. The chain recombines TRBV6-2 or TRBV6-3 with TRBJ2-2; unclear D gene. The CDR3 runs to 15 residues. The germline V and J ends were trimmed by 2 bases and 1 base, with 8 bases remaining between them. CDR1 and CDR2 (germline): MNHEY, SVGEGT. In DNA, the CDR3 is TGTGCCAGCAGTTACCAGAGTTGGAACACCGGGGAGCTGTTTTTT. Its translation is CASSYQSWNTGELFF.